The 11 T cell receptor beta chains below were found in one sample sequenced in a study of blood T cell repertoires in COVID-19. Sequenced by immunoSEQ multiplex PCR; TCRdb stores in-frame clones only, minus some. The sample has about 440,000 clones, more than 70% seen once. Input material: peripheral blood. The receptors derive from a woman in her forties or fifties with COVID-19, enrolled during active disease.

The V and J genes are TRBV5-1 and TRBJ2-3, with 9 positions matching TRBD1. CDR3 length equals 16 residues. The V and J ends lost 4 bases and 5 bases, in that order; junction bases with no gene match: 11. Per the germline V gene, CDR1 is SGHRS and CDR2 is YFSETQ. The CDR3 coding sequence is TGCGCCAGCAGCCCGGCCGGGACAGGGTTCGGAGATACGCAGTATTTT. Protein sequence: CASSPAGTGFGDTQYF.

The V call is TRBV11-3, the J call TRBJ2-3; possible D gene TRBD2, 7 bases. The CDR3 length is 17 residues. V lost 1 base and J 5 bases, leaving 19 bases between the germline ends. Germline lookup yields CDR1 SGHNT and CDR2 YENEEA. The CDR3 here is CASSLGGGPVFEDTQYF. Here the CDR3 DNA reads TGTGCCAGCAGCTTAGGCGGGGGCCCCGTTTTTGAAGATACGCAGTATTTT. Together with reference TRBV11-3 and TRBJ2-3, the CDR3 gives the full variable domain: EAGVVQSPRYKIIEKKQPVAFWCNPISGHNTLYWYLQNLGQGPELLIRYENEEAVDDSQLPKDRFSAERLKGVDSTLKIQPAELGDSAVYLCASSLGGGPVFEDTQYFGPGTRLTVL.

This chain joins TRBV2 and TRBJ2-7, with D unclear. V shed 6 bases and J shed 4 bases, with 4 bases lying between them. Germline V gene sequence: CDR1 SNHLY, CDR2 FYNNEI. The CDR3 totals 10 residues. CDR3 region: CASSGYEQYF. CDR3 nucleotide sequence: TGTGCCAGCAGCGGGTACGAGCAGTACTTC.

The CDR3 coding sequence is TGTGCCAGCATCTCCTCTGGGGCCAACGTCCTGACTTTC. Residues: CASISSGANVLTF. V usage is TRBV28 and J usage is TRBJ2-6; D remains unclear. V was shortened by 7 bases and J by 0 bases, with 4 bases between the two germline ends. The CDR3 consists of 13 residues. The germline V gene encodes CDR1 MDHEN and CDR2 SYDVKM.

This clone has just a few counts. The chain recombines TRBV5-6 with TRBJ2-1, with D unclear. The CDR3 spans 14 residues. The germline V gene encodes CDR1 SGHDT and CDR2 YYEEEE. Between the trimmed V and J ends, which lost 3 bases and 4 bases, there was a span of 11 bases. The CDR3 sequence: CASSSRLPYNEQFF. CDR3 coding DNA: TGTGCCAGCAGCTCCCGACTGCCGTACAATGAGCAGTTCTTC. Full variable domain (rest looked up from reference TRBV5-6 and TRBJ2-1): DAGVTQSPTHLIKTRGQQVTLRCSPKSGHDTVSWYQQALGQGPQFIFQYYEEEERQRGNFPDRFSGHQFPNYSSELNVNALLLGDSALYLCASSSRLPYNEQFFGPGTRLTVL.

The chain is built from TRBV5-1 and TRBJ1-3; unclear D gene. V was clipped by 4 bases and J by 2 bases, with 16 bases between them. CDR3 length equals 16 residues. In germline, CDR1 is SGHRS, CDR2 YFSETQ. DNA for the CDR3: TGCGCCAGCAGCCCCGACCCTCCGAGCGCTGGAAACACCATATATTTT. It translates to CASSPDPPSAGNTIYF.

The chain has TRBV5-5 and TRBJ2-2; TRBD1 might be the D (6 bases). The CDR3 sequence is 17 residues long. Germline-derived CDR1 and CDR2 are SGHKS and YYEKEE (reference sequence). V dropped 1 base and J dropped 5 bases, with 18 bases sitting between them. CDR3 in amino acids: CASSLLSSGERTGELFF. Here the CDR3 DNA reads TGTGCCAGCAGCTTGCTGTCCTCAGGGGAGCGAACCGGGGAGCTGTTTTTT. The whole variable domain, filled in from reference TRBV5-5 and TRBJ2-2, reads DAGVTQSPTHLIKTRGQQVTLRCSPISGHKSVSWYQQVLGQGPQFIFQYYEKEERGRGNFPDRFSARQFPNYSSELNVNALLLGDSALYLCASSLLSSGERTGELFFGEGSRLTVL.

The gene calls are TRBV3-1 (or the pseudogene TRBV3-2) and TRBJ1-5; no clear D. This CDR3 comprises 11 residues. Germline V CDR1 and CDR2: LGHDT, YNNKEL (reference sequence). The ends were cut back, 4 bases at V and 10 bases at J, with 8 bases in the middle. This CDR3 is CASSPYIPQHF. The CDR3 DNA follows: TGTGCCAGCAGCCCGTATATTCCCCAGCATTTT.

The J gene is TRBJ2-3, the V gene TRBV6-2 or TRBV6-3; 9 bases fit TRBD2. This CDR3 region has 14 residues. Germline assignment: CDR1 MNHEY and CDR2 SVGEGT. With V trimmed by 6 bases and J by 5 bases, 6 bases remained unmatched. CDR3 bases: TGTGCCAGCAGCCTTGTGCGGGGGGGAGATACGCAGTATTTT. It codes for CASSLVRGGDTQYF.

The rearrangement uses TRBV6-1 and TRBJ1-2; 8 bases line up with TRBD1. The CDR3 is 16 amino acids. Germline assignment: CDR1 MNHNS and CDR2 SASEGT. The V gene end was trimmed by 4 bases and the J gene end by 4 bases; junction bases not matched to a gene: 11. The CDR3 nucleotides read TGTGCCAGCAGTGGGTACGACAGGGGCCCCACCTATGGCTACACCTTC. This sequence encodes CASSGYDRGPTYGYTF.

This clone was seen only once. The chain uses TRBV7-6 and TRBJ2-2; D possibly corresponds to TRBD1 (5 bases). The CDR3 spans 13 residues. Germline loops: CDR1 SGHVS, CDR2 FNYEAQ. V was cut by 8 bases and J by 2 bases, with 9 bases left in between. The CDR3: CASRQTNTGELFF. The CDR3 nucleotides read TGTGCCAGCCGACAGACTAACACCGGGGAGCTGTTTTTT.